Below, one T cell receptor beta chain is given with its context. The antigen is unknown. The data were obtained in a study of beta chain features in type 1 diabetes. Findings of the study overall: Compared with healthy donors, patients appeared to share more similar naive, central memory and regulatory TCRB repertoires.

Germline CDR1 SGHVS, CDR2 FQNEAQ. Trimming stripped 1 base from V and 4 bases from J, with 7 bases between. The CDR3 is made up of 13 amino acids. CD4+ naive, central memory, regulatory and stem cell-like memory cells were sorted via CD45RO/CCR7/CD25/CD127/CD95/CD27. Sequenced material consisted of expressed TCRB transcripts (all of the isolated RNA was reverse transcribed). Sequencing was performed with immunoSEQ multiplex PCR; in TCRdb, only in-frame clones are kept and a portion is missing. The sample lists under 500,000 clones, roughly 31% occurring once. The sequenced material came from naive CD4+ T cells from blood. The chain carries TRBV7-8 and TRBJ1-2; D is undetermined. This clonotype was sampled from a man aged 18-30 years in good health. CDR3 coding DNA: TGTGCCAGCAGCTTAGTAGGAATCTATGGCTACACCTTC. It yields the protein CASSLVGIYGYTF.